This TCR beta chain appears in the sequencing data of a study of T cell repertoires in cytomegalovirus infection (dated by TCRdb to between 2019 and 2020). At the level of the whole study: Donor HLA type was relevant to the analysis, because carriage of CMV infection together with the matching HLA type was indicated by public TCR beta signatures.

The run used an Illumina HiSeq 1500. TCRdb reprocessing: public reads trimmed at Q25 with fastp, clones called with MiXCR, in-frame beta chains kept. Rows are unified per CDR3 protein, each entry keeping the most common DNA and genes. Counted in this sample were hundreds of thousands of distinct CDR3 sequences; roughly a third of them appeared once. The ten largest clones represent roughly 2.8% of the sample. Relative to germline, V is missing 8 bases and J is missing 3 bases, with 9 bases of the junction outside any gene match. The germline V gene (reference sequence) supplies CDR1 MNHNY and CDR2 SVGAGI. The CDR3 runs 14 residues from the cysteine to the phenylalanine. The sequence is cut down to CDR3 DNA, 42 bases in frame from base 1. Beyond this particular receptor, the publication reports: Carriers of CMV infection plus the relevant HLA type were discriminated by the cumulative frequency of public TCR beta family members in the study cohort and in an independent 352-donor cohort. The ex vivo response was dominated by HLA-C-restricted CMV-specific TCR beta clonotypes, which also provided the single most frequent clonotype in two of eight donors.

In this sample, this clonotype turned up a few times. It lacks a known antigen. Base quality data are lacking; no much larger clone is found one base away. Rearrangement joined TRBV6-6 to TRBJ2-7; 8 nucleotides in the junction match TRBD1. The TCR was taken from a human donor in good health (CMV status not recorded). Some clones in this sample may be carry-over from other donors' samples. The sequenced sample was PBMCs. This receptor carries the CDR3 CASAPDRAFYEQYF. The nucleotides read TGTGCCAGCGCCCCGGACAGGGCTTTCTACGAGCAGTACTTC.